The 17 T cell receptor beta chains below all came from one sample that was sequenced in a study of blood T cells in healthy people across ages. Next came a second PCR, run for about 7 to 12 cycles, which used a sample-barcoded 5' primer along with a J-beta primer mix. TCRdb fed the 5' RACE reads into MiXCR, producing one record per CDR3 protein. Of about 1,000,000 distinct CDR3 sequences listed, under 45% are singletons. The sequencing input was blood. The receptors were gathered from a woman aged 55-70 years in good health.

This rearrangement joins TRBV5-5 to TRBJ1-4; unclear D gene. This CDR3 region has 16 residues. Trimming took 0 bases from V and 0 from J, leaving 9 bases between them. Germline loops: CDR1 SGHKS, CDR2 YYEKEE (reference sequence). CDR3 DNA: TGTGCCAGCAGCTTGGCTACAGTTGCAACTAATGAAAAACTGTTTTTT. It codes for CASSLATVATNEKLFF.

V gene TRBV19 combines with J gene TRBJ2-5; D unresolved. The last part of the DNA fits TRBJ2-7 better; the J call may be wrong. Germline values: CDR1 LNHDA, CDR2 SQIVND (reference sequence). The CDR3 spans 15 residues. The CDR3 loop is CASSLGFLDGYEQYF. The CDR3 region has the DNA TGTGCCAGTAGTCTCGGATTTTTGGACGGCTACGAGCAGTACTTC.

The chain carries TRBV20-1 and TRBJ2-5, with 10 bases matching TRBD1. Looked up from germline, CDR1 is DFQATT and CDR2 is SNEGSKA (reference sequence). There are 15 residues in the CDR3. V shed 2 bases, J shed 5 bases, and the junction held 8 bases outside the gene matches. As DNA, the CDR3 is TGCAGTGCTAGAACTCCTAGGGACAGGGGTGAGACCCAGTACTTC. It encodes CSARTPRDRGETQYF.

The chain links TRBV4-2 to TRBJ2-7; D is possibly TRBD1 (6 bases). Trimming removed 0 bases from V and 4 bases from J, with 16 bases in between. Germline CDR1 reads LGHNA; CDR2 reads YNFKEQ. The CDR3 sequence is 16 residues long. The CDR3 region is CASSQDRSGRGYEQYF. For the CDR3, the DNA is TGTGCCAGCAGCCAAGATAGGTCGGGAAGGGGGTACGAGCAGTACTTC.

The gene calls are TRBV29-1 and TRBJ1-4, with D maybe TRBD1 (6 bases). The CDR3 length is 14 residues. Trimming pared 4 bases from V and 5 bases from J, leaving 14 bases between. Germline V gene data show CDR1 as SQVTM and CDR2 as ANQGSEA. This CDR3 is CSVGGGQTNEKLFF. In DNA, the CDR3 is TGCAGCGTTGGGGGCGGACAGACAAATGAAAAACTGTTTTTT.

Comment on this clonotype: Its ends do not fully match the called genes, so a read error is possible. The V gene is TRBV6-1, the J gene TRBJ2-3, with D tentatively TRBD1 (6 bases). CDR3 size: 17 residues. Germline V gene data show CDR1 as MNHNS and CDR2 as SASEGT. In DNA form, the CDR3 reads TGTACCAGCAGCATATGGTCACAGGGCGGCGCGACAGATACGCAGTATTTT. It specifies CTSSIWSQGGATDTQYF.

The J gene is TRBJ2-7, the V gene TRBV13, with 9 positions matching TRBD2. V shed 3 bases, J shed 7 bases, and the junction held 7 bases outside the gene matches. This CDR3 comprises 14 residues. Germline V gene lookup returns CDR1 PRHDT and CDR2 FYEKMQ (reference sequence). For the CDR3, the DNA is TGTGCCAGCAGCTTTGCTAGCGGGATGTATGAGCAGTACTTC. Protein: CASSFASGMYEQYF.

The chain carries TRBV28 and TRBJ2-1; D may be TRBD1 (5 bases). The CDR3 contains 13 residues. With 7 bases removed from V and 9 bases from J, the gap between germline ends came to 16 bases. Germline V gives CDR1 MDHEN, CDR2 SYDVKM. CDR3 residues: CASTFIQGPEQFF. For the CDR3, the DNA is TGTGCCAGCACTTTCATCCAGGGTCCTGAGCAGTTCTTC.

Only a few counts were recorded for this clonotype. V and J are TRBV29-1 and TRBJ2-7; D is undetermined. CDR3 length: 13 residues. Per the germline V gene, CDR1 is SQVTM and CDR2 is ANQGSEA. The V end lost 4 bases, the J end lost 4 bases, and 14 bases lay between the germline ends. This CDR3 is CSVGAGYDYEQYF. The CDR3 DNA sequence: TGCAGCGTTGGAGCCGGTTACGATTACGAGCAGTACTTC.

The J gene is TRBJ2-7, the V gene TRBV6-6; 8 nucleotides line up with TRBD1. V was clipped by 6 bases and J by 2 bases; unmatched bases: 9. CDR3 length equals 15 residues. The germline V gene has CDR1 MNHNY and CDR2 SVGAGI (reference sequence). The CDR3 spells CASRGPETGAYEQYF. The CDR3 DNA sequence: TGTGCCAGCAGGGGCCCCGAGACAGGGGCCTACGAGCAGTACTTC.

The rearrangement links TRBV12-5 to TRBJ2-7, with D perhaps matching TRBD1 (6 bases). The CDR3 length is 16 residues. Germline V CDR1 and CDR2: LGHNT, FRNRAP. V gave up 0 bases and J gave up 0 bases, with 12 bases separating them. The CDR3 loop is CASGLVRQGSSYEQYF. In DNA form, the CDR3 reads TGTGCTAGTGGTTTGGTCCGTCAGGGGAGCTCCTACGAGCAGTACTTC.

The genes are TRBV5-6 and TRBJ2-7; D is unresolved. The V end lost 0 bases, the J end lost 0 bases, and 7 bases lay between the germline ends. CDR1 SGHDT and CDR2 YYEEEE come from the germline V gene. The CDR3 totals 14 residues. For the CDR3, the DNA is TGTGCCAGCAGCTTGGCCTCGGTCTCCTACGAGCAGTACTTC. Its translation: CASSLASVSYEQYF.

This clonotype was picked up a small number of times. The V and J genes are TRBV18 and TRBJ2-7; TRBD1 matches 8 bases. The CDR3 is made up of 16 amino acids. Trimming cost V 6 bases and J 1 base; bases outside gene matches: 11. Germline V gene sequence: CDR1 KGHSH, CDR2 LQKENI. The CDR3 region has the DNA TGTGCCAGCTCCCCTATACTCCGGACAGGGTCCTACGAGCAGTACTTC. As protein: CASSPILRTGSYEQYF.

This clonotype was seen at least ten times. The chain joins TRBV20-1 to TRBJ2-1; possibly TRBD1 for D (6 bases). V lost 6 bases and J lost 7, with 10 bases in between. Germline CDR1 reads DFQATT; CDR2 reads SNEGSKA (reference sequence). This CDR3 region has 11 residues. CDR3 region: CSAQTGNEQFF. The DNA for the CDR3 is TGCAGTGCCCAAACAGGGAATGAGCAGTTCTTC.

The genes are TRBV9 and TRBJ2-5, with 11 nucleotides matching TRBD2. With V trimmed by 0 bases and J by 11 bases, 9 bases remained unmatched. The CDR3 spans 15 residues. CDR1 and CDR2 (germline): SGDLS, YYNGEE. CDR3 loop: CASSVGLTSGGEQYF. CDR3 DNA: TGTGCCAGCAGCGTAGGCCTCACTAGCGGGGGAGAGCAGTACTTC.

This clonotype was observed a few times. The J gene is TRBJ2-7, the V gene TRBV4-1, with 9 bases aligning to TRBD1. Germline V CDR1 and CDR2: MGHRA, YSYEKL. The CDR3 runs to 16 residues. With V trimmed by 2 bases and J by 2 bases, 7 bases remained unmatched. The CDR3 DNA reads as TGCGCCAGCAGCCAATCCGGGACAGGGTTAACCTACGAGCAGTACTTC. Encoded protein: CASSQSGTGLTYEQYF.

This clonotype was picked up a small number of times. The chain links TRBV20-1 to TRBJ2-7; D might be TRBD2 (6 bases). Between the trimmed V and J ends, which lost 0 bases and 0 bases, there was a span of 9 bases. This CDR3 region has 14 residues. CDR1 and CDR2 (germline): DFQATT, SNEGSKA (reference sequence). CDR3 in DNA: TGCAGTGCTAGAGATTTCGGGAGCTCCTACGAGCAGTACTTC. Translating it yields CSARDFGSSYEQYF.